This T cell receptor beta chain was obtained from a study of blood T cell repertoires in COVID-19. In the study overall: T cells, B-cell-depleted T cells, or PBMCs supplied cDNA or gDNA.

This CDR3 contains 18 residues. The trim removed 3 bases at V and 0 bases at J, leaving 10 bases unmatched. Germline V gene data show CDR1 as KGHSH and CDR2 as LQKENI. Original processing methods: Reference gene primer amplification in the assay estimated nucleated cell counts. The table came from immunoSEQ multiplex PCR; TCRdb's copy has only in-frame clones and leaves some out. D and trimming were read from the DNA, whereas the V and J calls and clone size are those reported in that table. The table has roughly 190,000 clones, around 84% seen once. The V gene is TRBV18, the J gene TRBJ1-3, with 8 bases identical to TRBD1. The clonotype was recovered from a woman aged 70 to 79 with COVID-19, enrolled during active disease. Sequenced: peripheral blood. The CDR3 protein is CASSPEAGGRNSGNTIYF. DNA of the CDR3: TGTGCCAGCTCACCGGAGGCAGGGGGCCGTAACTCTGGAAACACCATATATTTT. The entire variable domain, with the rest obtained from reference TRBV18 and TRBJ1-3, is as follows: NAGVMQNPRHLVRRRGQEARLRCSPMKGHSHVYWYRQLPEEGLKFMVYLQKENIIDESGMPKERFSAEFPKEGPSILRIQQVVRGDSAAYFCASSPEAGGRNSGNTIYFGEGSWLTVV.